What follows describes a single TCR beta chain. There is no known antigen for this receptor. One base away there is no much larger clone; base qualities are not given. Compared with germline, V lacks 3 bases and J lacks 14 bases; bases without a gene match: 14. Including the terminal cysteine and phenylalanine, the CDR3 comprises 15 residues. The read is trimmed to its CDR3 DNA, 45 bases read in frame from base 1. Looking up the germline V gene yields CDR1 SGHTA and CDR2 FQGNSA. The source of the sample is a study of identical twins (dated by TCRdb to the mid-2010s). Concerning the study at large: TCR alpha and beta repertoires from monozygotic twins, unrelated adults of various ages and cord blood were deep-sequenced to test whether fetal clonotypes persist. To rule out contamination, replicate twin experiments were performed at different times with different library preparation protocols.

Preparation of the library involved 5' RACE. The instrument was an Illumina HiSeq 2000. Template switching added a universal primer binding site, and the final cDNA carried a unique molecular identifier that allowed TCR cDNA molecules to be counted accurately. Specific primers in the conserved constant-segment region were used to synthesize first-strand cDNA for TCR alpha and beta chains. Each cDNA library was double barcoded, with a SMART-Mk sample barcode plus Illumina barcodes, to control for contamination. TruSeq adapter sequences along with Illumina sample barcodes were introduced in two successive PCR steps. The Illumina HiSeq platform was used with custom primers to sequence TCR alpha and beta cDNA libraries. The original methods were these. MiGEC processed the raw reads to extract unique molecular identifiers, while MiXCR was used to determine the CDR3 positions. For each individual, recombination models were inferred using an EM algorithm with the repgenHMM and IGoR tools. Shared clonotypes were analyzed with the tcR package in R, and sharing was normalized by the product of cloneset sizes. To study raw recombination free of thymic and clonal selection effects, out-of-frame nonproductive sequences were analyzed. The raw public data were reprocessed by TCRdb itself: fastp quality trimming at Q25, MiXCR clonotype calling, in-frame beta chains only. All rows with the same CDR3 protein become a single entry with the most common DNA and genes. For this entry, the V and J calls and clone size follow TCRdb and not the study's own pipeline. The sample data list 550,000 to 700,000 distinct CDR3 sequences, and 21% of these were observed just once. About 4.3% of the sample belongs to the ten largest clones.

Every donor was a healthy Caucasian. Three pairs of female monozygotic twins, all aged 18 to 29 years, were included in the twin cohort. Peripheral blood mononuclear cells were the source from which RNA for the TCR libraries was isolated. General study outcomes and caveats: Recombination models systematically underestimated out-of-frame TCR alpha sharing in monozygotic twins but agreed with sharing between unrelated individuals. Invariant T cells such as MAIT and iNKT could partly confound zero-insertion analyses, though diverse VJ usage argued against this for most clonotypes. A weaker excess of twin sharing was found in beta out-of-frame sequences because the signal-to-noise ratio was lowered by fewer shared sequences. Fewer insertions were carried by abundant cord blood beta clonotypes, a similar but weaker trend appeared in young adult naive repertoires, and no such trend appeared in memory repertoires. Because the same donors could not be followed over many years, the conclusions relied on cross-sectional statistical analysis. Compared with coincidental sharing between unrelated individuals, out-of-frame TCR alpha sequences shared between twins showed an excess of sequences with low generation probability.

Another study also made use of these data, one on T cells expressing NK-cell markers. The second study, in turn, reports: TCR beta-chain repertoires were profiled in sorted CD3+CD56+NKG2C+, CD3+CD56+NKG2C- and CD3+CD56-NKG2C+ T-cell subsets from several donors. Among the eight sequenced donors, only one was HCMV-seronegative, while the other seven were HCMV-seropositive. To restrict sorting to alphabetaTCR-expressing T cells, an anti-gammadeltaTCR antibody was added in several experiments. For several donors, the dominant CD3+CD56+NKG2C+ clonotypes were among the top 10 CD8+ clonotypes and accounted for roughly 1.0-7.5% of CD8+ T cells. Those dominant clonotypes were again the most abundant among CD3+CD56-NKG2C+ cells in a few donors, at roughly 25-60.1%. Whether the expanded NKG2C-expressing T cell clones were specific for HCMV antigens remained unclear. The eight sequenced donors were randomly selected healthy volunteers, three men and five women. A commercial ELISA kit detecting HCMV-specific IgG in serum was used to determine HCMV serostatus. Bulk peripheral blood T-cell repertoires were additionally sequenced from unsorted PBMC for several donors. MIGEC was used to demultiplex reads and group reads by UMI, and MiTCR was used to assemble and quantify clonotypes. To exclude erroneous sequences, any TCR cDNA sequence not supported by at least two reads was discarded. The tcR package was used for downstream repertoire analysis, and clonotypes were matched between fractions using CDR3 nucleotide sequence together with V segment. VDJmatch was used to annotate antigen specificity against VDJdb, with one amino acid substitution in CDR3 allowed.

The sequence is built from TRBV7-2 and TRBJ2-1, with 9 middle bases fitting TRBD2. This receptor was taken from a woman aged 18-35 years in good health. Sequenced material: PBMCs. The DNA sequence is given as TGTGCCAGCAGCTTCGGGACTAGCTCTCCTCCCGGGGAGTTCTTC. Its protein reads: CASSFGTSSPPGEFF.